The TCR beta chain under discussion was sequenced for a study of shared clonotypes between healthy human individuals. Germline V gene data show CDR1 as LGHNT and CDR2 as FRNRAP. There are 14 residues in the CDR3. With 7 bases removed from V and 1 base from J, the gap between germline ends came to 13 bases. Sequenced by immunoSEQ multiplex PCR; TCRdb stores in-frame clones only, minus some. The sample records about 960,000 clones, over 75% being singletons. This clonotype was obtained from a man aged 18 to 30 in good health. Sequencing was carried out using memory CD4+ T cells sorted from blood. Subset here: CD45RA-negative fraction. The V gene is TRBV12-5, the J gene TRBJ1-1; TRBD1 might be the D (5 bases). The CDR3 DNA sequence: TGTGCTAGTGCCCCAGGGAAGGAGAACACTGAAGCTTTCTTT. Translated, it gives CASAPGKENTEAFF.